A selection of T cell receptor beta chains follows, all from one sample in a study of human T cells and chemical hapten exposure. TCRdb fed the RACE reads into MiXCR, producing one record per CDR3 protein. The profile shows 340,000 or so distinct CDR3 sequences, around 7% of them singletons. The source was whole blood, collected in connection with sensitization to the hapten diphenylcyclopropenone (DPC). These receptors originate from a woman aged 18 to 35 with alopecia areata. Some clones in this sample may be carry-over from other donors' samples. Both conserved end residues are part of each CDR3. The D gene is left open where the match is weak. Clone sizes are given selectively: once, few, many, or a class where the clone is expanded.

V: TRBV12-3/TRBV12-4; J: TRBJ2-3; D: NA; size: NA; DNA: TGTGCCAGCAAAACCGGAAGGGAGACACGCACAGATACGCAGTATTTT; CDR3: CASKTGRETRTDTQYF
V: TRBV6-2/TRBV6-3; J: TRBJ1-2; D: NA; size: NA; DNA: TGTGCCAGCAGAAGAACCGGGAATCATCCCTATGGCTACACCTTC; CDR3: CASRRTGNHPYGYTF
V: TRBV28; J: TRBJ2-1; D: TRBD2; size: NA; DNA: TGTGCCAGCAGTTTGGCTAGCGGGGGGACCACAACGTTACGGTTCTTC; CDR3: CASSLASGGTTTLRFF
V: TRBV10-3; J: TRBJ2-1; D: NA; size: many; DNA: TGTGCCATCAGGGGCGCTGGCTACAATGAGCAGTTCTTC; CDR3: CAIRGAGYNEQFF
V: TRBV18; J: TRBJ2-5; D: NA; size: NA; DNA: TGTGCCAGCTCACCACGGGAGGAAGAGACCCAGTACTTC; CDR3: CASSPREEETQYF
V: TRBV6-6; J: TRBJ2-1; D: TRBD1; size: many; DNA: TGTGCCAGCAGTTACGCAGGGGGAAACAATGAGCAGTTCTTC; CDR3: CASSYAGGNNEQFF
V: TRBV4-1; J: TRBJ1-1; D: TRBD1; size: NA; DNA: TGCGCCAGCAGCCAACAAAGAGGGGGCGATACTGAAGCTTTCTTT; CDR3: CASSQQRGGDTEAFF
V: TRBV6-1; J: TRBJ1-5; D: NA; size: few; DNA: TGTGCCAGCAGTGACCGGTTTTCCGGCAATCAGCCCCAGCATTTT; CDR3: CASSDRFSGNQPQHF
V: TRBV25-1; J: TRBJ2-2; D: TRBD1; size: NA; DNA: TGTGCCAGCAGCCTGGGAGGGACAGGGGGCTCCGGGGAGCTGTTTTTT; CDR3: CASSLGGTGGSGELFF
V: TRBV7-2; J: TRBJ2-4; D: NA; size: many; DNA: TGTGCCAGCAGCTCTAAACAGGGATGGAGCATTCAGTACTTC; CDR3: CASSSKQGWSIQYF
V: TRBV7-9; J: TRBJ1-1; D: NA; size: few; DNA: TGTGCCAGCAACGCGGCCGGGGGGCGCACTGAAGCTTTCTTT; CDR3: CASNAAGGRTEAFF
V: TRBV6-2/TRBV6-3; J: TRBJ1-5; D: NA; size: few; DNA: TGTGCCAGCAGTCTCCGGACGGCGTATCAGCCCCAGCATTTT; CDR3: CASSLRTAYQPQHF
V: TRBV10-3; J: TRBJ1-1; D: NA; size: NA; DNA: TGTGCCATCAGTGACAGAAATGAAGCTTTCTTT; CDR3: CAISDRNEAFF
V: TRBV10-3; J: TRBJ2-6; D: NA; size: many; DNA: TGTGCCATCACCGGGGGTGAGGGAAGGGCCAACGTCCTGACTTTC; CDR3: CAITGGEGRANVLTF
V: TRBV12-3/TRBV12-4; J: TRBJ2-2; D: NA; size: NA; DNA: TGTGCCCAGGGAGGGGGCCGGAACACCGGGGAGCTGTTTTTT; CDR3: CAQGGGRNTGELFF
V: TRBV14; J: TRBJ1-1; D: TRBD1; size: few; DNA: TGTGCCAGCAGCCTGTACAGGGGGGACACTGAAGCTTTCTTT; CDR3: CASSLYRGDTEAFF
V: TRBV25-1; J: TRBJ1-3; D: NA; size: few; DNA: TGTGCCAGCAGTCATCGGATGTCTGGAAACACCATATATTTT; CDR3: CASSHRMSGNTIYF
V: TRBV20-1; J: TRBJ1-1; D: NA; size: few; DNA: TGCAGTGCTATCTGGGGGGTCTCTGAAGCTTTCTTT; CDR3: CSAIWGVSEAFF
V: TRBV29-1; J: TRBJ1-1; D: NA; size: few; DNA: TGCAGCGTTGGGACAGACTTGAACACTGAAGCTTTCTTT; CDR3: CSVGTDLNTEAFF
V: TRBV29-1; J: TRBJ2-2; D: NA; size: many; DNA: TGCAGCGTTGTGGACTCAGGGCTGGCCGGGGAGCTGTTTTTT; CDR3: CSVVDSGLAGELFF
V: TRBV19; J: TRBJ2-1; D: NA; size: few; DNA: TGTGCCAGTAGTATAAGGGCAGGGGAGCCATACAATGAGCAGTTCTTC; CDR3: CASSIRAGEPYNEQFF
V: TRBV7-2; J: TRBJ2-1; D: NA; size: few; DNA: TGTGCCAGCAGCTTAAGCAGAGACAATGAGCAGTTCTTC; CDR3: CASSLSRDNEQFF
V: TRBV7-9; J: TRBJ2-3; D: NA; size: NA; DNA: TGTGCCAGCAGCCCCCGCGATGCAGATACGCAGTATTTT; CDR3: CASSPRDADTQYF
V: TRBV27; J: TRBJ1-2; D: NA; size: many; DNA: TGTGCCAGCAGCCGACAGTTCGCTAACTATGGCTACACCTTC; CDR3: CASSRQFANYGYTF
V: TRBV3-1; J: TRBJ1-1; D: NA; size: NA; DNA: TGTGCCAGCAGCCAAGTATCTTGGGACCTCGAAGCTTTCTTT; CDR3: CASSQVSWDLEAFF
V: TRBV6-6; J: TRBJ1-4; D: NA; size: NA; DNA: TGTGCCAGCAACCTGCAAGGGGGAAAACTGTTTTTT; CDR3: CASNLQGGKLFF
V: TRBV10-3; J: TRBJ1-2; D: NA; size: few; DNA: TGTGCCATCAATAGGTTTGCAGGGATGACTAACTATGGCTACACCTTC; CDR3: CAINRFAGMTNYGYTF
V: TRBV6-5; J: TRBJ1-1; D: NA; size: many; DNA: TGTGCCAGCACCCATATGCCCGGGGGCACTGAAGCTTTCTTT; CDR3: CASTHMPGGTEAFF
V: TRBV24-1; J: TRBJ2-1; D: NA; size: NA; DNA: TGTGCCACCAGTGAGACGGAGCGATCCTCCTACAATGAGCAGTTCTTC; CDR3: CATSETERSSYNEQFF
V: TRBV6-5; J: TRBJ1-6; D: NA; size: NA; DNA: TGTGCCAGCAGTTACACAGGAAAAGAGGGGACACCCCTCCACTTT; CDR3: CASSYTGKEGTPLHF
V: TRBV9; J: TRBJ1-4; D: TRBD1; size: few; DNA: TGTGCCAGCAGCCCGCCGGGACAGGGGGGTAATGAAAAACTGTTTTTT; CDR3: CASSPPGQGGNEKLFF
V: TRBV11-2; J: TRBJ1-4; D: NA; size: NA; DNA: TGTGCCAGCAGCTTAGGTCAACAGGAGGGTGATGAAAAACTGTTTTTT; CDR3: CASSLGQQEGDEKLFF
V: TRBV25-1; J: TRBJ2-5; D: NA; size: many; DNA: TGTGCCAGCAGTGATATGCGGAAGACCCAGTACTTC; CDR3: CASSDMRKTQYF
V: TRBV12-3/TRBV12-4; J: TRBJ1-2; D: TRBD1; size: many; DNA: TGTGCCAGCAGTCCTCGGACAGGTCCCTATGGCTACACCTTC; CDR3: CASSPRTGPYGYTF
V: TRBV12-3/TRBV12-4; J: TRBJ1-4; D: TRBD1; size: once; DNA: TGTGCCAGCACCAACTTCGACAGGGACGATGAAAAACTGTTTTTT; CDR3: CASTNFDRDDEKLFF
V: TRBV3-1; J: TRBJ2-3; D: NA; size: NA; DNA: TGTGCCAGCAGCCAAGAATTGGGCCGCAGACTTCCCCACAGGGTTACGCAGTATTTT; CDR3: CASSQELGRRLPHRVTQYF
V: TRBV4-3; J: TRBJ2-1; D: TRBD2; size: NA; DNA: TGCGCCAGCAGCCAAGAAGGCGGGGGGTTGAAGCAGTTCTTC; CDR3: CASSQEGGGLKQFF
V: TRBV7-9; J: TRBJ2-7; D: NA; size: NA; DNA: TGTGCCAGCAGCATCAGCCACTCCTACGAGCAGTACTTC; CDR3: CASSISHSYEQYF
V: TRBV6-1; J: TRBJ2-2; D: NA; size: many; DNA: TGTGCCAGCAGCAAAAAGGGGACCGAAATACCCGGGGAGCTGTTTTTT; CDR3: CASSKKGTEIPGELFF
V: TRBV15; J: TRBJ1-2; D: NA; size: NA; DNA: TGTGCCACCAGCGGGGTGAGCTATGGCTACACCTTC; CDR3: CATSGVSYGYTF
V: TRBV7-9; J: TRBJ1-6; D: NA; size: NA; DNA: TGTGCCAGCAGCTTCTGGAAAGGGGAAGATTCACCCCTCCACTTT; CDR3: CASSFWKGEDSPLHF
V: TRBV20-1; J: TRBJ2-5; D: TRBD1; size: many; DNA: TGCAGTGCTAGGAGCGGCACAGGGGAAGAGACCCAGTACTTC; CDR3: CSARSGTGEETQYF
V: TRBV6-5; J: TRBJ1-2; D: TRBD1; size: NA; DNA: TGTGCCAGCAGTCCGGGACAGGTCAGCTCTTACACCTTC; CDR3: CASSPGQVSSYTF